The rows below give T cell receptor beta chains drawn from one sample of a study of shared clonotypes between healthy human individuals. Produced via immunoSEQ multiplex PCR; TCRdb's table is partial and in-frame only. The sample contains 500,000 to 650,000 clones, roughly 79% of which appear only once. Sequencing was done on a sample of PBMCs. These receptors all come from a woman aged 40 to 49 in good health. Some clones in this sample may be carry-over from other donors' samples. CDR3s include the opening cysteine and the closing phenylalanine or tryptophan. The D gene is left open where the match is weak. Rows give clone size only sometimes, using once, few, many, or a class for an expanded clone.

J gene,D gene,CDR3 length,clone size,V gene,CDR3 protein,CDR3 DNA
TRBJ1-5,.,14,.,TRBV29-1,CSVAVAYSNQPQHF,TGCAGCGTTGCGGTGGCCTATAGCAATCAGCCCCAGCATTTT
TRBJ1-1,.,12,.,TRBV11-3,CASSDPDGKAFF,TGTGCCAGCAGTGATCCGGACGGGAAAGCTTTCTTT
TRBJ1-4,.,14,.,TRBV13,CASSLGSAGGKLFF,TGTGCCAGCAGCTTGGGCAGCGCGGGGGGAAAACTGTTTTTT
TRBJ1-1,TRBD1,14,few,TRBV7-2,CASSADRGNTEAFF,TGTGCCAGCAGCGCCGACAGGGGAAACACTGAAGCTTTCTTT
TRBJ1-5,.,18,many,TRBV11-2,CASSLAGQLINSNQPQHF,TGTGCCAGCAGCTTAGCAGGACAGCTGATCAATAGCAATCAGCCCCAGCATTTT
TRBJ2-5,TRBD2,15,few,TRBV11-3,CASSIGLAGIETQYF,TGTGCCAGCAGCATCGGACTAGCGGGAATAGAGACCCAGTACTTC
TRBJ1-1,.,18,.,TRBV30,CAWSVRLFARPGNTEAFF,TGTGCCTGGAGTGTAAGGCTTTTCGCCCGGCCGGGGAACACTGAAGCTTTCTTT
TRBJ2-1,TRBD2,15,few,TRBV27,CASSPLAAAYNEQFF,TGTGCCAGCAGTCCACTAGCGGCGGCCTACAATGAGCAGTTCTTC
TRBJ2-1,TRBD2,15,many,TRBV7-3,CASSFSGSSYNEQFF,TGTGCCAGCAGCTTTAGCGGGAGCTCCTACAATGAGCAGTTCTTC
TRBJ2-3,.,13,.,TRBV30,CAWIGEITDTQYF,TGTGCCTGGATTGGGGAAATCACAGATACGCAGTATTTT
TRBJ1-3,TRBD1,16,.,TRBV13,CASSQTWDSPRNTIYF,TGTGCCAGCAGCCAAACCTGGGACAGCCCTAGAAACACCATATATTTT
TRBJ2-7,.,14,many,TRBV29-1,CSATMSGAAVEQYF,TGCAGCGCTACTATGTCCGGGGCCGCGGTCGAGCAGTACTTC
TRBJ1-5,TRBD1,14,.,TRBV28,CASTAGTGGSPQHF,TGTGCCAGCACCGCGGGGACAGGGGGATCGCCCCAGCATTTT
TRBJ2-2,.,12,.,TRBV5-1,CASSLDVGELFF,TGCGCCAGCAGCTTGGACGTCGGGGAGCTGTTTTTT
TRBJ2-2,.,14,.,TRBV29-1,CSVEVQTNTGELFF,TGCAGCGTTGAAGTACAGACGAACACCGGGGAGCTGTTTTTT
TRBJ2-5,TRBD2,17,few,TRBV11-2,CASSLDALAGIQETQYF,TGTGCCAGCAGCTTAGACGCGTTAGCGGGAATCCAAGAGACCCAGTACTTC
TRBJ2-3,.,13,.,TRBV5-4,CASSFRTSDTQYF,TGTGCCAGCAGCTTCCGAACTAGTGATACGCAGTATTTT
TRBJ1-5,.,16,once,TRBV10-3,CAISESIRISNQPQHF,TGTGCCATCAGTGAGTCGATCAGGATTAGCAATCAGCCCCAGCATTTT
TRBJ1-1,.,11,.,TRBV30,CAWSRGREAFF,TGTGCCTGGAGTAGAGGACGGGAAGCTTTCTTT
TRBJ2-5,.,12,.,TRBV30,CAWSPSQETQYF,TGTGCCTGGAGTCCTTCTCAAGAGACCCAGTACTTC
TRBJ2-2,.,17,.,TRBV21-1,CASSRPTSGRNTGELFF,TGTGCCAGCAGCCGACCTACTAGCGGGAGGAACACCGGGGAGCTGTTTTTT
TRBJ2-7,.,11,.,TRBV2,CASSEIREQYF,TGTGCCAGCAGTGAAATCCGGGAGCAGTACTTC
TRBJ1-4,.,14,.,TRBV6-5,CASSYLGPGEKLFF,TGTGCCAGCAGTTATTTAGGCCCAGGGGAAAAACTGTTTTTT
TRBJ2-3,.,13,once,TRBV29-1,CSVGTPSTDTQYF,TGCAGCGTTGGCACCCCTAGCACAGATACGCAGTATTTT